These 21 T cell receptor beta chains originate from one sample sequenced in a study of T cells in Graves' hyperthyroidism and ophthalmopathy. Authors of the study amplified TCR beta CDR3 regions from RNA transcripts. The HTBI set primed first-round TCR CDR3 RT-PCR. TCRdb recomputed calls from the multiplex PCR reads with MiXCR, one row per CDR3 protein. The top ten hold about a sixth of the sample, which has 730,000 or so distinct CDR3 sequences, roughly a sixth seen once. The sequencing input was blood. Source of these receptors: a woman aged 45-65 years with Graves' hyperthyroidism that later progressed to Graves' ophthalmopathy.

The gene calls are TRBV27 and TRBJ2-3; the D gene could be TRBD1 or TRBD2 (6 bases each). V gave up 6 bases and J gave up 5 bases, with 15 bases separating them. In germline, CDR1 is MNHEY, CDR2 SMNVEV (reference sequence). The CDR3 has 14 amino acids. The CDR3 DNA follows: TGTGCCAGCAGACTTAGAGGGGGGATAGATACGCAGTATTTT. Residues: CASRLRGGIDTQYF.

The J gene is TRBJ1-1, the V gene TRBV29-1; the D gene is possibly TRBD1 (6 bases). Between the trimmed V and J ends, which lost 4 bases and 0 bases, there was a span of 12 bases. The CDR3 consists of 14 residues. Looked up from germline, CDR1 is SQVTM and CDR2 is ANQGSEA. DNA for the CDR3: TGCAGCGTTGCCAGGGGAGGGATGAACACTGAAGCTTTCTTT. Its translation is CSVARGGMNTEAFF.

There are many counts of this clonotype. This chain links TRBV12-3 or TRBV12-4 with TRBJ2-5, with a possible D match to TRBD1 (5 bases). The V and J ends lost 1 base and 7 bases respectively, with 10 bases between them. This CDR3 spans 13 amino acids. Here the CDR3 DNA reads TGTGCCAGCAGTTTAGGTGGGGCGTGGACCCAGTACTTC. It codes for CASSLGGAWTQYF.

Points on this clonotype: A much larger clone lies one base from this, so it may be a read error. This rearrangement joins TRBV12-3 or TRBV12-4 to TRBJ2-5; TRBD1 is a possible D gene (6 bases). V was cut by 4 bases and J by 3 bases, with 12 bases left in between. CDR3 length equals 14 residues. CDR3 region: CASSSGQSEETQYF. The DNA for the CDR3 is TGTGCCAGCAGTTCTGGACAGAGTGAAGAGACCCAGTACTTC.

This chain connects TRBV18 to TRBJ2-7; D is unresolved. The V and J ends lost 6 bases and 2 bases respectively, with 8 bases between them. The germline V gene has CDR1 KGHSH and CDR2 LQKENI. The CDR3 extends over 12 amino acids. The CDR3 nucleotides read TGTGCCAGCTCCACTTTTCCCTACGAGCAGTACTTC. Translating it yields CASSTFPYEQYF.

The chain links TRBV9 to TRBJ1-2; tentative D call: TRBD1 (6 bases). Trimming pared 3 bases from V and 4 bases from J, leaving 13 bases between. Germline CDR1 reads SGDLS; CDR2 reads YYNGEE. The CDR3 loop spans 14 amino acids. In nucleotides, the CDR3 is TGTGCCAGCAGCGGACAGGACCGGGGCTATGGCTACACCTTC. It encodes CASSGQDRGYGYTF.

This clonotype was counted many times. V usage is TRBV6-1 and J usage is TRBJ1-1, with a weak D call TRBD1 (5 bases). With 7 bases removed from V and 10 bases from J, the gap between germline ends came to 25 bases. The CDR3 length is 15 residues. Germline values: CDR1 MNHNS, CDR2 SASEGT. Here the CDR3 reads CASTPTGARRRGAFF. The CDR3, as DNA: TGTGCCAGCACTCCAACCGGGGCCAGACGAAGAGGAGCTTTCTTT.

This clonotype was picked up many times. The rearrangement uses TRBV7-2 and TRBJ1-2, with a possible D match to TRBD1 (5 bases). Per germline, CDR1 SGHTA and CDR2 FQGNSA. The CDR3 is 15 residues long. Trimming cost V 2 bases and J 8 bases, with 18 bases left between them. DNA of the CDR3: TGTGCCAGCAGCTTAACTATATGGGACTTACACGGCTACACCTTC. This sequence encodes CASSLTIWDLHGYTF. The whole variable domain, remainder taken from reference TRBV7-2 and TRBJ1-2, is GAGVSQSPSNKVTEKGKDVELRCDPISGHTALYWYRQSLGQGLEFLIYFQGNSAPDKSGLPSDRFSAERTGGSVSTLTIQRTQQEDSAVYLCASSLTIWDLHGYTFGSGTRLTVV.

This clonotype was detected only a few times. The CDR3: CASHPYGQGGINTEAFF. CDR3 DNA: TGTGCCAGCCACCCGTATGGACAGGGTGGGATAAACACTGAAGCTTTCTTT. V is TRBV18 and J is TRBJ1-1; 8 bases are shared with TRBD1. The length of the CDR3 is 17 residues. Looked up from germline, CDR1 is KGHSH and CDR2 is LQKENI. The V segment lost 8 bases and the J segment 2 bases; nucleotides outside the gene matches: 16.

The table lists this clonotype with a few counts. The V gene is TRBV20-1, the J gene TRBJ2-4; D is perhaps TRBD2 (8 bases). Germline V CDR1 and CDR2: DFQATT, SNEGSKA (reference sequence). This CDR3 is 15 amino acids long. The ends were cut back, 3 bases at V and 8 bases at J, with 20 bases in the middle. Here the CDR3 DNA reads TGCAGTGCTAGTAGGGGGCGGGGGGTCATGGACATTCAGTACTTC. This encodes CSASRGRGVMDIQYF.

Points on this clonotype: The CDR3 end shows no conserved phenylalanine or tryptophan, and so a read error is likely. This chain uses TRBV20-1 with TRBJ2-5; TRBD2 might be the D (5 bases). Germline V gene lookup returns CDR1 DFQATT and CDR2 SNEGSKA (reference sequence). The CDR3 runs to 12 residues. V dropped 6 bases and J dropped 5 bases, with 13 bases sitting between them. CDR3 DNA: TGCAGTGCCCCCTACTCGGGGGAGACCCAGTACCTC. This sequence encodes CSAPYSGETQYL.

As regards this clonotype: The junction differs from germline at one of its ends, possibly a read error. The chain joins TRBV7-7 to TRBJ2-5; TRBD1 matches 9 bases. This CDR3 is 15 amino acids long. Germline V gives CDR1 SSHAT, CDR2 FNYEAQ (reference sequence). CDR3 protein: CASSNSDRGLETQYF. The DNA of the CDR3 is TGTGCTAGCAGCAACTCTGACAGGGGGTTGGAGACCCAGTACTTC.

The sample holds one count of this clonotype. The rearrangement uses TRBV4-2 and TRBJ2-5, with a possible D match to TRBD1 (6 bases). V was pared by 1 base and J by 11 bases, with 14 bases between. Germline V gene sequence: CDR1 LGHNA, CDR2 YNFKEQ. This CDR3 comprises 13 residues. CDR3 sequence reads: CASSQGLGAAQYF. The CDR3 DNA reads TGTGCCAGCAGCCAAGGGTTGGGGGCCGCTCAGTACTTC.

The chain couples TRBV6-1 to TRBJ1-4, with 11 bases aligning to TRBD1. V lost 4 bases to trimming and J lost 7 bases; unmatched junction nucleotides: 5. The CDR3 runs to 15 residues. Germline assignment: CDR1 MNHNS and CDR2 SASEGT. The CDR3 coding sequence is TGTGCCAGCAGTGTTTCGGGACAGGGGGTTGAAAAACTGTTTTTT. Its translation is CASSVSGQGVEKLFF.

The gene calls are TRBV4-1 and TRBJ1-2, with a tentative D call TRBD1 (6 bases). Germline V gives CDR1 MGHRA, CDR2 YSYEKL. The CDR3 sequence is 17 residues long. Trimming shortened V by 0 bases and J by 1 base, and 15 bases separated the two germline ends. Written as DNA, the CDR3 is TGCGCCAGCAGCCAAGATTTACAGGGTGGTGGTAACTATGGCTACACCTTC. It yields the protein CASSQDLQGGGNYGYTF.

The chain has TRBV19 and TRBJ1-1; possibly TRBD1 for D (6 bases). This CDR3 region has 13 residues. Germline CDR1 LNHDA, CDR2 SQIVND (reference sequence). The V end lost 6 bases, the J end lost 7 bases, and 15 bases lay between the germline ends. CDR3 amino acids: CASRPRGGFEAFF. CDR3 bases: TGTGCCAGTAGACCCAGGGGCGGGTTTGAAGCTTTCTTT.

The sample holds a few counts of this clonotype. This CDR3 reads CAWSVLGFSYEQYF. The CDR3, as DNA: TGTGCCTGGAGTGTACTGGGCTTCTCCTACGAGCAGTACTTC. The J gene is TRBJ2-7, the V gene TRBV30; D remains ambiguous. The V and J ends lost 0 bases and 0 bases respectively, with 9 bases between them. Germline values: CDR1 GTSNPN, CDR2 SVGIG (reference sequence). The CDR3 contains 14 residues. Supplemented by reference TRBV30 and TRBJ2-7, the full variable domain reads SQTIHQWPATLVQPVGSPLSLECTVEGTSNPNLYWYRQAAGRGLQLLFYSVGIGQISSEVPQNLSASRPQDRQFILSSKKLLLSDSGFYLCAWSVLGFSYEQYFGPGTRLTVT.

This clonotype has just a few counts. The chain carries TRBV28 and TRBJ2-5; TRBD2 agrees at 12 bases. Per germline, CDR1 MDHEN and CDR2 SYDVKM. CDR3 length: 15 amino acids. The V segment lost 2 bases and the J segment 5 bases; nucleotides outside the gene matches: 3. CDR3 amino acids: CASSLPSGGAETQYF. The DNA of the CDR3 is TGTGCCAGCAGTTTACCTAGCGGGGGGGCGGAGACCCAGTACTTC.

The chain links TRBV7-9 to TRBJ2-4; D is ambiguous. Germline CDR1 and CDR2: SEHNR and FQNEAQ (reference sequence). Trimming removed 1 base from V and 2 bases from J, with 12 bases in between. The CDR3 is 16 residues long. This CDR3 reads CASSLGQIGSKNIQYF. The CDR3, as DNA: TGTGCCAGCAGCTTAGGTCAAATCGGGTCCAAAAACATTCAGTACTTC.

This clonotype was seen many times. The CDR3 nucleotides read TGCGCCAGCAGCCCCGGTAGGGAAGGCAATGAGCAGTTCTTC. Its protein is CASSPGREGNEQFF. The chain recombines TRBV5-1 with TRBJ2-1; unclear D gene. V gave up 4 bases and J gave up 6 bases, with 14 bases separating them. The CDR3 has 14 amino acids. Germline CDR1 SGHRS, CDR2 YFSETQ.

This clonotype has more than one count but fewer than ten. The gene calls are TRBV7-8 and TRBJ1-2; D unresolved. The CDR3 covers 15 residues. Germline CDR1 reads SGHVS; CDR2 reads FQNEAQ. V was clipped by 0 bases and J by 6 bases, with 14 bases between them. In nucleotides, the CDR3 is TGTGCCAGCAGCTTAGCCAGGATTCGAGCAGATGGCTACACCTTC. This codes for CASSLARIRADGYTF.